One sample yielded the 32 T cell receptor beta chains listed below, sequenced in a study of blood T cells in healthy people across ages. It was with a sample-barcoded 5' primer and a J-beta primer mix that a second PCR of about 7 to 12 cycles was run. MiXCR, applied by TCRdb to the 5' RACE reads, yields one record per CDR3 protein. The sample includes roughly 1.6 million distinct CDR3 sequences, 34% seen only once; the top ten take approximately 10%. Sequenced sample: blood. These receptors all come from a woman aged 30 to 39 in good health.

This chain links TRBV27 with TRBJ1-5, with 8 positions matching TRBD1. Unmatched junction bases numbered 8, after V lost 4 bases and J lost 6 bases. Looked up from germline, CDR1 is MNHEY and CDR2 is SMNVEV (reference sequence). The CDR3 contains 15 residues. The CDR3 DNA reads TGTGCCAGCAGTTCGGGACAGGCGGGAGGTCAGCCCCAGCATTTT. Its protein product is CASSSGQAGGQPQHF.

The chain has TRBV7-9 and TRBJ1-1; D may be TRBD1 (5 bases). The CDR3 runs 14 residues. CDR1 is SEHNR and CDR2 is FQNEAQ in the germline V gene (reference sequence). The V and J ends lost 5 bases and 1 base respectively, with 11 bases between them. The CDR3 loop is CASSPNGTNTEAFF. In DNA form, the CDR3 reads TGTGCCAGCAGCCCGAACGGGACGAACACTGAAGCTTTCTTT.

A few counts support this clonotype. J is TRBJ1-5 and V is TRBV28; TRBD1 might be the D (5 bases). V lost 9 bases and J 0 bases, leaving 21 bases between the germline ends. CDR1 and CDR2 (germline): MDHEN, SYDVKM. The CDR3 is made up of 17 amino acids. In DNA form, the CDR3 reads TGTGCCAGTAAAGGGATAATCGAGGGACTTAGCAATCAGCCCCAGCATTTT. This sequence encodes CASKGIIEGLSNQPQHF.

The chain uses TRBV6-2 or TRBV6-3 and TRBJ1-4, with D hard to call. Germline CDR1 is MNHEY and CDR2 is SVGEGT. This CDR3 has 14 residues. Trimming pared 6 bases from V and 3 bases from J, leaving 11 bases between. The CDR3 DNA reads TGTGCCAGCAGGACCGACGGGGCTAATGAAAAACTGTTTTTT. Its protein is CASRTDGANEKLFF.

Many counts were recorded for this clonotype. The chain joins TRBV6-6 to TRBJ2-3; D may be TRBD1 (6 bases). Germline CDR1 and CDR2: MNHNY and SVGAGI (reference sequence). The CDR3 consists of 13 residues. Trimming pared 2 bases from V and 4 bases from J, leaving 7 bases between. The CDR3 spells CASSYRGSDTQYF. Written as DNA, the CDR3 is TGTGCCAGCAGTTACAGGGGGTCAGATACGCAGTATTTT.

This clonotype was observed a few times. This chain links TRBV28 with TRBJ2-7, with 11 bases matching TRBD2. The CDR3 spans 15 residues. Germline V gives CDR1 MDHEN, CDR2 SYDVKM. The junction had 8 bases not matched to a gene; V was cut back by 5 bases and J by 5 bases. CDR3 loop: CASSSLAGGPNEQYF. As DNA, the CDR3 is TGTGCCAGCAGTAGCTTAGCGGGAGGGCCCAACGAGCAGTACTTC.

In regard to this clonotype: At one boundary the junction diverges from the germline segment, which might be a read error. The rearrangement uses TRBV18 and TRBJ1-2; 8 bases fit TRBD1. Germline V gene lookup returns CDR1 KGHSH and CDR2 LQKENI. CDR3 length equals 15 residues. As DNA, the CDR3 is TGTGCCAGCTCAATCGGGACAGGAGCTAACTATGGCTGCACCTTC. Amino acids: CASSIGTGANYGCTF.

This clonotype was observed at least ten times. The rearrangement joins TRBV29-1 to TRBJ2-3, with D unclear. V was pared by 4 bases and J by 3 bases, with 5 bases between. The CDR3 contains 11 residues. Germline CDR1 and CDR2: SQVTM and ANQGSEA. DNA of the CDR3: TGCAGCGTTGGGGTGACAGATACGCAGTATTTT. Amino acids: CSVGVTDTQYF.

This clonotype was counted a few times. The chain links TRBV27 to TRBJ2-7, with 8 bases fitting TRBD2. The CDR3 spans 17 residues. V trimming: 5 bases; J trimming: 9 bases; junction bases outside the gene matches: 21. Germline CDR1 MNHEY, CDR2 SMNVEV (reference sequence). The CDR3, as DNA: TGTGCCAGCAGTCCAGGGACTAGTGGAGACTCTCTACGAGGGCAGTACTTC. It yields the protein CASSPGTSGDSLRGQYF.

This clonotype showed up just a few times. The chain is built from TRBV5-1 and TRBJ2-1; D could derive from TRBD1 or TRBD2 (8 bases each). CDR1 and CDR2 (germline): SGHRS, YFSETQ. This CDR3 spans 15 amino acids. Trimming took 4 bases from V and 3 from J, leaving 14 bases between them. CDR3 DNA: TGCGCCAGCAGCCGGGGGGGACAGGTCTACAATGAGCAGTTCTTC. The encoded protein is CASSRGGQVYNEQFF.

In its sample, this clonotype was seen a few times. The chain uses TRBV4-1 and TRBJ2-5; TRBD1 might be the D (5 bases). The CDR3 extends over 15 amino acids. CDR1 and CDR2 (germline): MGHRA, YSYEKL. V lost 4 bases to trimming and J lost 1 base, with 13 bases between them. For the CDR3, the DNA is TGCGCCAGCAGCCCCCAAACAGGCCGCCAAGAGACCCAGTACTTC. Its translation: CASSPQTGRQETQYF.

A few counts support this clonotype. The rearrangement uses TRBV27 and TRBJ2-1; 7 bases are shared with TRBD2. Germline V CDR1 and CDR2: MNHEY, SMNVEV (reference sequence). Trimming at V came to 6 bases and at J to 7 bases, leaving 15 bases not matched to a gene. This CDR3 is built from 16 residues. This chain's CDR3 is CASSYGLASGRNEQFF. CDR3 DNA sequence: TGTGCCAGCAGCTACGGGCTGGCTAGCGGAAGGAATGAGCAGTTCTTC.

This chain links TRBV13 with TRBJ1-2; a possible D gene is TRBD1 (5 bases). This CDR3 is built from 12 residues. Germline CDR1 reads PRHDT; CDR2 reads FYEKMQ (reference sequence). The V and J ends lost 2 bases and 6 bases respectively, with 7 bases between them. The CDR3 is CASSLMTDGYTF. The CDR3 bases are TGTGCCAGCAGCTTAATGACAGATGGCTACACCTTC.

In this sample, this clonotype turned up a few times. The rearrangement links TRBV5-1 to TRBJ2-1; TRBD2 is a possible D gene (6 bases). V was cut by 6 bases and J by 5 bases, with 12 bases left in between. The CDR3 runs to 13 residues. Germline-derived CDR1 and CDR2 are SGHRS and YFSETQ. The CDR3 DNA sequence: TGCGCCAGCAAGTCGGGAGACAACAATGAGCAGTTCTTC. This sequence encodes CASKSGDNNEQFF.

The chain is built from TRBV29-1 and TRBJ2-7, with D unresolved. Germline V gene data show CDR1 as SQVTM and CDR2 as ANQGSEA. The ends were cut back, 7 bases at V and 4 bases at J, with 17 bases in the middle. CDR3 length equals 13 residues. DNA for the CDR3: TGCAGCGCCGAAGTTACTGCTAGTTACGAGCAGTACTTC. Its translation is CSAEVTASYEQYF.

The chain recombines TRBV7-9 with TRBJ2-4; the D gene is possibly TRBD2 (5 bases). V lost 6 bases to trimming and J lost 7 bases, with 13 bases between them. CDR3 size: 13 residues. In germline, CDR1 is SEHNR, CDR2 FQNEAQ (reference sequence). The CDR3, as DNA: TGTGCCAGCAGTTCCCGGACTGGGAACATTCAGTACTTC. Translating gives CASSSRTGNIQYF.

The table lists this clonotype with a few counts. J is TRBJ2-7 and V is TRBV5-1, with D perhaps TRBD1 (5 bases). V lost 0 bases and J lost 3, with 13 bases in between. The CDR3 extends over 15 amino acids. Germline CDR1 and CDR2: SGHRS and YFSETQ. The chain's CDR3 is CASSLASQGSYEQYF. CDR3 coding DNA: TGCGCCAGCAGCTTGGCTTCCCAGGGAAGCTACGAGCAGTACTTC.

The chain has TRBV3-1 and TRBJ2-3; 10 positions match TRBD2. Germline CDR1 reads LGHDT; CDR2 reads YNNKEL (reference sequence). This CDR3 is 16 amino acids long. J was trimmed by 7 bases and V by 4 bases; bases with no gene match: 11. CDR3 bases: TGTGCCAGCAGCCGGAGACTAGCGGGCAGCGCAAATACGCAGTATTTT. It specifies CASSRRLAGSANTQYF.

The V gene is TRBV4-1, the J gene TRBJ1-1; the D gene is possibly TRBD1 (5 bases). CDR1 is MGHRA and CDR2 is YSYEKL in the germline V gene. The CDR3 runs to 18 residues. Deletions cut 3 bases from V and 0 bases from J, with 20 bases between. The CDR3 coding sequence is TGCGCCAGCAGCCAGGTTCCCCACGGGGGATTCATGAACACTGAAGCTTTCTTT. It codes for CASSQVPHGGFMNTEAFF.

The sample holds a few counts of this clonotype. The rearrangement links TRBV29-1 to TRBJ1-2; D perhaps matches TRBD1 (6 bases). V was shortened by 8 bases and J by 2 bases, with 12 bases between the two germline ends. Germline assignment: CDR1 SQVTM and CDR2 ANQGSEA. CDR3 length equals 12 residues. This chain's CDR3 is CSIPTGNYGYTF. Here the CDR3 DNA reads TGCAGCATCCCGACAGGCAACTATGGCTACACCTTC.

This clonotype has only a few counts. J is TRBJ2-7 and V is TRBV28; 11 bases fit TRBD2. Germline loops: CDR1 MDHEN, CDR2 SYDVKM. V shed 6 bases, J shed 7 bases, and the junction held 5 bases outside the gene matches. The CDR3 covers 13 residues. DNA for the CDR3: TGTGCCAGCAGGACTAGCGGGACCTGGGAGCAGTACTTC. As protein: CASRTSGTWEQYF.

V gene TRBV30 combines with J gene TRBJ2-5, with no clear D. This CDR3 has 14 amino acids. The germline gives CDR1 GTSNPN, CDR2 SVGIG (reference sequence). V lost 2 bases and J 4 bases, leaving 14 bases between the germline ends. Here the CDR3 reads CAWSPRYFRETQYF. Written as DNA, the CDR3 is TGTGCCTGGAGTCCCCGCTACTTTAGAGAGACCCAGTACTTC.

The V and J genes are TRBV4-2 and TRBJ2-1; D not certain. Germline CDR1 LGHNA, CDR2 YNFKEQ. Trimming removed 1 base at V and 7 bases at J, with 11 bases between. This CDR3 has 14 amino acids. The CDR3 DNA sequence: TGTGCCAGCAGCCAAGTGGAGATAGTAAATGAGCAGTTCTTC. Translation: CASSQVEIVNEQFF.

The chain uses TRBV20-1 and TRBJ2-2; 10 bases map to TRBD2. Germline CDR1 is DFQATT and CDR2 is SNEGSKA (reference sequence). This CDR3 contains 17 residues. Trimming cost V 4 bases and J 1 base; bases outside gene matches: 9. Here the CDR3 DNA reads TGCAGTGCTATATTGTTAGCGGGGGGCCGGAACACCGGGGAGCTGTTTTTT. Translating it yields CSAILLAGGRNTGELFF.

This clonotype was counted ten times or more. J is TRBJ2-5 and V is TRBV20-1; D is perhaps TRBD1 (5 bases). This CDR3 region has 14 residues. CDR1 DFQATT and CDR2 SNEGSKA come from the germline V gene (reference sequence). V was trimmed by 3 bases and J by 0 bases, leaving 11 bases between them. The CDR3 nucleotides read TGCAGTGCTAGTGGAAGACAGTACCAAGAGACCCAGTACTTC. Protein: CSASGRQYQETQYF.

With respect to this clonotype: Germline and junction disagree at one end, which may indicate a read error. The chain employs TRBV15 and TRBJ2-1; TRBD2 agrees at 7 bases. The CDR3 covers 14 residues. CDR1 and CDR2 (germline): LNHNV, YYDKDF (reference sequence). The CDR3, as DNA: TGTGCCACCAGCAAGCGGGGATCCTACAATAAGCAGTTCTTC. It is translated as CATSKRGSYNKQFF.

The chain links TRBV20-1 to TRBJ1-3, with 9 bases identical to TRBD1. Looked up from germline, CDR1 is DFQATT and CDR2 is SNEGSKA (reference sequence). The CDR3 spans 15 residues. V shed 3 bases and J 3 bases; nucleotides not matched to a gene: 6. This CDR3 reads CSASTGGAIGNTIYF. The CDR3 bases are TGCAGTGCTAGTACAGGGGGCGCGATTGGAAACACCATATATTTT.

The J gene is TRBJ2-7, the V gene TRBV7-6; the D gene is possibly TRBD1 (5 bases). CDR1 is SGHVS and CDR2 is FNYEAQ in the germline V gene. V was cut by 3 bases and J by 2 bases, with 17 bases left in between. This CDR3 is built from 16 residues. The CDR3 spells CASSFSDNLEPYEQYF. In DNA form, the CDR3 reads TGTGCCAGCAGCTTCTCGGACAACCTGGAGCCCTACGAGCAGTACTTC.

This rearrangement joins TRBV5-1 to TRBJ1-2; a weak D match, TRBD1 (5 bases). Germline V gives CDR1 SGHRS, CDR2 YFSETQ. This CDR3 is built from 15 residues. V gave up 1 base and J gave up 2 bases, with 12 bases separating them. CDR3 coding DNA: TGCGCCAGCAGCTTGAGGGGAGGCATCAACTATGGCTACACCTTC. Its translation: CASSLRGGINYGYTF.

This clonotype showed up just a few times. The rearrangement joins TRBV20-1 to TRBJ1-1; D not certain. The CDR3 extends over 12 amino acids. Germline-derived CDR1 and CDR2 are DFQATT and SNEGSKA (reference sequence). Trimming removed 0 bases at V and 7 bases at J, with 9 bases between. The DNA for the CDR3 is TGCAGTGCTAGAGATATCCAACGTGAAGCTTTCTTT. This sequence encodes CSARDIQREAFF.

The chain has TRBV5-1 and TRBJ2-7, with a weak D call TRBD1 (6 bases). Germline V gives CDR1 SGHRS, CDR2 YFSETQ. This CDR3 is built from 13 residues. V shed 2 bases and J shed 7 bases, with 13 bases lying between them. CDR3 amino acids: CASSFAGDNEQYF. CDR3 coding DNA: TGCGCCAGCAGCTTCGCCGGGGACAATGAGCAGTACTTC.

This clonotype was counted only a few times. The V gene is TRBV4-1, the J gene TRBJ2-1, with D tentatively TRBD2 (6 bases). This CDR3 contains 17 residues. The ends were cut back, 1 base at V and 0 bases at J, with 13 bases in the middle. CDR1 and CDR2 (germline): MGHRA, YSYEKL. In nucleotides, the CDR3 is TGCGCCAGCAGCCAAGGCAAAAGCGGGCACTCCTACAATGAGCAGTTCTTC. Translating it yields CASSQGKSGHSYNEQFF.